These T cell receptor beta chains were read from a single sample in a study of OX40 agonist ivuxolimab in advanced cancers. Only in-frame clones appear in the TCRdb table, and some are missing; sequencing was by immunoSEQ multiplex PCR. The table records roughly 50,000 clones, 70% to 90% of them present only once. The input for sequencing was CD4+ or CD8+ T cells sorted from blood, taken in a trial of the OX40 agonist ivuxolimab. The receptors shown here come from an adult with an advanced solid tumor such as melanoma, head and neck, liver or kidney cancer. The CDR3 runs from the conserved cysteine through the conserved F or W. A D gene is named only where the DNA matches it firmly. Clone size is stated in some rows and not others, as once, few, many or a class when expanded.

>-|TRBV6-5|-|TRBJ2-7
TGTGCCAGCAGTCCCAATGGTTACGAGCAGTACTTC
CASSPNGYEQYF
>once|TRBV7-2|TRBD2|TRBJ2-1
TGTGCCAGCACCCCCCGTACTAGCGTCAATGAGCAGTTCTTC
CASTPRTSVNEQFF
>-|TRBV5-1|TRBD2|TRBJ2-5
TGCGCCAGCAGCTTCGGATTAGCGGGGGGGGAGACCCAGTACTTC
CASSFGLAGGETQYF
>-|TRBV27|-|TRBJ1-2
TGTGCCAGCAGCCTCCGGCCCCGAGGGATTTTAAGCTATGGCTACACCTTC
CASSLRPRGILSYGYTF
>-|TRBV5-1|TRBD1|TRBJ1-6
TGCGCCAGCAGCCAAGCCCCCGGGACAGAGAGAACTGCCCTCCACTTT
CASSQAPGTERTALHF
>-|TRBV5-5|-|TRBJ1-4
TGTGCCAGCAGCTTTTCCGTTTCCGGGAGGAATGAAAAACTGTTTTTT
CASSFSVSGRNEKLFF
>-|TRBV6-5|TRBD1|TRBJ1-5
TGTGCCAGCAGAACGGGACAGGGCAATCAGCCCCAGCATTTT
CASRTGQGNQPQHF
>-|TRBV6-1|-|TRBJ2-3
TGTGCCAGCAGTGAGGGGGGCTACACAGATACGCAGTATTTT
CASSEGGYTDTQYF
>-|TRBV6-1|-|TRBJ2-7
TGTGCCAGCAGTGAAGTCAGGGCCTACGAGCAGTACTTC
CASSEVRAYEQYF
>-|TRBV6-5|-|TRBJ1-5
TGTGCCAGCAGTTACGGGTCCTCTTCCCAGCATTTT
CASSYGSSSQHF
>-|TRBV27|TRBD1|TRBJ1-5
TGTGCCAGCAGTCGGACAGGGGAAAGTCAGCCCCAGCATTTT
CASSRTGESQPQHF
>-|TRBV14|-|TRBJ2-6
TGTGCCAGCAGCCAACGTGCCTCTGGGGCCAACGTCCTGACTTTC
CASSQRASGANVLTF
>-|TRBV5-1|-|TRBJ1-2
TGCGCCAGCAGCCTGGTCCGGGGGGGTGATGGCTACACCTTC
CASSLVRGGDGYTF
>-|TRBV4-1|-|TRBJ2-6
TGCGCCAGCAGCCAGGAAACAGGAAGCTCTGGGGCCAACGTCCTGACTTTC
CASSQETGSSGANVLTF
>-|TRBV27|-|TRBJ2-3
TGTGCCAGCAGTTTATGGCAGGGAGGTGGTACGCAGTATTTT
CASSLWQGGGTQYF
>-|TRBV28|-|TRBJ2-7
TGTGCCAGCAGGTTGTCTAGTTTACCCTACGAGCAGTACTTC
CASRLSSLPYEQYF